These 13 T cell receptor beta chains originate from one sample sequenced in a study of cytomegalovirus exposure and HLA in healthy donors. Primers for the PCR totalled 60 Vbeta and 13 Jbeta. Profiling relied on immunoSEQ multiplex PCR, and the TCRdb table lists in-frame clones only, not all of them. The sample records tens of thousands of clones, under 85% being singletons. Sequencing was done on a sample of PBMCs. These receptors all come from a man aged 30 to 39 in good health and CMV-seronegative.

The rearrangement joins TRBV7-2 to TRBJ2-7, with 8 bases fitting TRBD1. There are 15 residues in the CDR3. V dropped 5 bases and J dropped 2; count of bases not matched to a gene: 8. Germline CDR1 and CDR2: SGHTA and FQGNSA. In DNA form, the CDR3 reads TGTGCCAGCAGCCCGCCGGGACAGGCGACCTACGAGCAGTACTTC. Residues: CASSPPGQATYEQYF.

V and J are TRBV2 and TRBJ2-5; D is uncertain. The ends were cut back, 2 bases at V and 3 bases at J, with 10 bases in the middle. The length of the CDR3 is 14 residues. Germline V gene data show CDR1 as SNHLY and CDR2 as FYNNEI. The CDR3: CASSESRTKETQYF. Here the CDR3 DNA reads TGTGCCAGCAGTGAATCGAGAACTAAAGAGACCCAGTACTTC.

The chain combines TRBV29-1 with TRBJ2-5; TRBD1 aligns across 8 bases. The V segment lost 6 bases and the J segment 5 bases; nucleotides outside the gene matches: 5. Per germline, CDR1 SQVTM and CDR2 ANQGSEA. The CDR3 length is 12 residues. This CDR3 reads CSVYRGAETQYF. The CDR3 DNA reads as TGCAGCGTGTACAGGGGGGCCGAGACCCAGTACTTC.

This rearrangement joins TRBV4-2 to TRBJ1-5, with 8 positions matching TRBD1. CDR1 is LGHNA and CDR2 is YNFKEQ in the germline V gene. V dropped 0 bases and J dropped 6; count of bases not matched to a gene: 13. The CDR3 has 18 residues. The CDR3 coding sequence is TGTGCCAGCAGCCAAGATGGACAGGGCGAGGGTTTCGTTCAGCCCCAGCATTTT. Protein sequence: CASSQDGQGEGFVQPQHF.

This clone has just one count. This rearrangement joins TRBV30 to TRBJ2-1; D is unresolved. The CDR3 runs to 11 residues. Germline V gene sequence: CDR1 GTSNPN, CDR2 SVGIG (reference sequence). V shed 2 bases and J shed 8 bases, with 7 bases lying between them. CDR3 sequence: CAWSLSDEQFF. DNA for the CDR3: TGTGCCTGGAGTCTCTCGGATGAGCAGTTCTTC.

V gene TRBV14 combines with J gene TRBJ2-7, with TRBD1 matching over 7 bases. Germline CDR1 reads SGHDN; CDR2 reads FVKESK. The CDR3 loop spans 13 amino acids. CDR3 DNA sequence: TGTGCCAGCAGCCAGAGCCACGGACAGGCCCTACTAGTC. Translation gives CASSQSHGQALLV.

The rearrangement links TRBV6-5 to TRBJ2-5; 10 bases line up with TRBD2. CDR3 length: 16 residues. V shed 0 bases, J shed 4 bases, and the junction held 5 bases outside the gene matches. CDR1 and CDR2 from the germline V gene are MNHEY and SVGAGI. The DNA for the CDR3 is TGTGCCAGCAGTTACTCCAAGGGACTAGCGTTAGAGACCCAGTACTTC. Its protein product is CASSYSKGLALETQYF.

The chain recombines TRBV18 with TRBJ1-1, with D possibly TRBD1 on 6 matching bases. CDR1 is KGHSH and CDR2 is LQKENI in the germline V gene. Trimming took 4 bases from V and 1 from J, leaving 10 bases between them. The CDR3 sequence is 14 residues long. As DNA, the CDR3 is TGTGCCAGCTCACTTAAGGACAGGAACACTGAAGCTTTCTTT. Amino acids: CASSLKDRNTEAFF.

This clone was detected only a few times. This rearrangement joins TRBV30 to TRBJ1-1; D is uncertain. The CDR3 runs to 12 residues. The germline gives CDR1 GTSNPN, CDR2 SVGIG (reference sequence). V was cut by 3 bases and J by 3 bases, with 8 bases left in between. The CDR3 DNA sequence: TGTGCCTGGAGCCTCGGGGACACTGAAGCTTTCTTT. It translates to CAWSLGDTEAFF.

The chain combines TRBV10-2 with TRBJ1-4, with 9 bases matching TRBD1. Germline CDR1 is WSHSY and CDR2 is SAAADI. V shed 6 bases, J shed 7 bases, and the junction held 3 bases outside the gene matches. The CDR3 runs 13 residues. The CDR3 DNA sequence: TGCGCCAGCAGAACAGGGGGCAGTGAAAAACTGTTTTTT. As protein: CASRTGGSEKLFF.

The chain employs TRBV10-3 and TRBJ1-5; 9 bases map to TRBD1. V lost 9 bases to trimming and J lost 0 bases; unmatched junction nucleotides: 9. Germline V lookup: CDR1 ENHRY, CDR2 SYGVKD. The CDR3 consists of 16 residues. Here the CDR3 DNA reads TGTGCCATTTCCGACAGGGGGGCTTATAGCAATCAGCCCCAGCATTTT. Amino acids: CAISDRGAYSNQPQHF.

DNA for the CDR3: TGCGCCAGCAGCGAGTGGACTAGCGGGGGAAAAAATGAGCAGTTCTTC. Translated: CASSEWTSGGKNEQFF. The chain couples TRBV5-1 to TRBJ2-1; 13 bases match TRBD2. Trimming removed 4 bases from V and 7 bases from J; junction bases left unmatched: 8. The CDR3 is 16 residues long. The V gene's germline CDR1 is SGHRS and CDR2 YFSETQ.

This chain uses TRBV14 with TRBJ1-1; maybe TRBD1 (6 bases). Deletions cut 4 bases from V and 5 bases from J, with 17 bases between. This CDR3 has 15 residues. The germline V gene encodes CDR1 SGHDN and CDR2 FVKESK. This chain's CDR3 is CASSPSSGGRTEAFF. The DNA of the CDR3 is TGTGCCAGCAGCCCTTCCTCCGGGGGGCGGACTGAAGCTTTCTTT.